A single sample gave rise to the 18 T cell receptor beta chains below, sequenced in a study of T cells in Graves' hyperthyroidism and ophthalmopathy (dated by TCRdb to the late 2010s). The library was built by means of multiplex PCR. Data came from an Illumina HiSeq 2000. The TCR beta CDR3 regions were amplified from RNA transcripts. The first round of RT-PCR for the TCR CDR3 was performed with the HTBI primer set and the Qiagen OneStep RT-PCR kit. TCRdb took the public reads, trimmed them with fastp at Q25, ran MiXCR for clone calling and kept in-frame beta chains. Entries are consolidated by CDR3 protein sequence, retaining the most common genes and DNA. This sample holds roughly 500,000 distinct CDR3 sequences; about 24% were observed only once. 10% to 12% of the sample goes to the ten largest clones. The source material was blood. Every receptor here comes from a woman aged 25 to 45 with Graves' ophthalmopathy.

This clonotype has at least ten counts. A much larger clone lies a single base off, so this may be a read error. This chain links TRBV15 with TRBJ1-5; D unclear. Trimming cost V 3 bases and J 5 bases, with 5 bases left between them. The CDR3 loop spans 12 amino acids. The V gene's germline CDR1 is LNHNV and CDR2 YYDKDF (reference sequence). CDR3 DNA sequence: TGTGCCACCAGCAGGGACTATCAGCCCCAGCATTTT. It translates to CATSRDYQPQHF. The variable domain in full, with the rest retrieved from reference TRBV15 and TRBJ1-5, is DAMVIQNPRYQVTQFGKPVTLSCSQTLNHNVMYWYQQKSSQAPKLLFHYYDKDFNNEADTPDNFQSRRPNTSFCFLDIRSPGLGDTAMYLCATSRDYQPQHFGDGTRLSIL.

This clonotype was seen ten or more times. The rearrangement links TRBV28 to TRBJ1-2; 8 nucleotides agree with TRBD1. J lost 2 bases, V lost 4 bases, and 3 bases had no gene match. The CDR3 totals 14 residues. Germline V lookup: CDR1 MDHEN, CDR2 SYDVKM. CDR3 residues: CASSYRDRNYGYTF. The CDR3 DNA reads TGTGCCAGCAGTTACCGGGACAGGAACTATGGCTACACCTTC.

This clonotype was counted many times. This chain connects TRBV19 to TRBJ1-1; 7 bases are a match to TRBD1. The CDR3 length is 15 residues. CDR1 LNHDA and CDR2 SQIVND come from the germline V gene (reference sequence). V shed 6 bases, J shed 6 bases, and the junction held 13 bases outside the gene matches. The CDR3 coding sequence is TGTGCCAGTAGACCCGTACCAGGGGGAGACGCTGAAGCTTTCTTT. Translating gives CASRPVPGGDAEAFF.

This clonotype has a count of ten or more. The chain employs TRBV6-1 and TRBJ1-1; maybe TRBD1 (5 bases). Trimming cost V 2 bases and J 5 bases, with 15 bases left between them. The CDR3 runs to 15 residues. CDR1 is MNHNS, CDR2 SASEGT, per germline. The CDR3 region is CASSEIGGSATEAFF. Here the CDR3 DNA reads TGTGCCAGCAGTGAAATCGGGGGAAGCGCGACTGAAGCTTTCTTT.

In this sample, this clonotype turned up a few times. The chain joins TRBV15 to TRBJ2-2; D is perhaps TRBD1 (6 bases). The CDR3 length is 13 residues. V lost 8 bases and J lost 0, with 7 bases in between. CDR1 is LNHNV and CDR2 is YYDKDF in the germline V gene (reference sequence). As DNA, the CDR3 is TGTGCCACCGGACAGTCGAACACCGGGGAGCTGTTTTTT. Protein sequence: CATGQSNTGELFF.

This clonotype was seen many times. The gene calls are TRBV20-1 and TRBJ2-5; 7 bases match TRBD1. The CDR3 contains 15 residues. CDR1 and CDR2 (germline): DFQATT, SNEGSKA (reference sequence). The V and J ends lost 5 bases and 5 bases, in that order; junction bases with no gene match: 14. The CDR3 loop reads CSAPPGQKLQETQYF. For the CDR3, the DNA is TGCAGTGCTCCCCCGGGACAGAAGCTGCAGGAGACCCAGTACTTC.

This clonotype was picked up many times. This rearrangement joins TRBV7-2 to TRBJ2-7, with TRBD1 identical over 9 bases. Germline loops: CDR1 SGHTA, CDR2 FQGNSA. V was clipped by 4 bases and J by 2 bases; unmatched bases: 6. The CDR3 extends over 15 amino acids. The CDR3: CASSSPRDRAYEQYF. For the CDR3, the DNA is TGTGCCAGCAGCTCACCCCGGGACAGGGCCTACGAGCAGTACTTC.

The V call is TRBV15, the J call TRBJ1-1; 7 nucleotides line up with TRBD1. This CDR3 is built from 14 residues. CDR1 is LNHNV and CDR2 is YYDKDF in the germline V gene (reference sequence). The V and J ends lost 6 bases and 5 bases, in that order; junction bases with no gene match: 9. The DNA of the CDR3 is TGTGCCACCAGAGAACGGACAGGTCAAACTGAAGCTTTCTTT. It translates to CATRERTGQTEAFF. Looking up the rest from reference TRBV15 and TRBJ1-1 gives the full variable domain: DAMVIQNPRYQVTQFGKPVTLSCSQTLNHNVMYWYQQKSSQAPKLLFHYYDKDFNNEADTPDNFQSRRPNTSFCFLDIRSPGLGDTAMYLCATRERTGQTEAFFGQGTRLTVV.

The rearrangement joins TRBV19 to TRBJ1-2; unclear D gene. From germline, CDR1 is LNHDA and CDR2 SQIVND (reference sequence). This CDR3 contains 12 residues. The ends were cut back, 3 bases at V and 2 bases at J, with 4 bases in the middle. CDR3 sequence (DNA): TGTGCCAGTAGTATTTCAAACTATGGCTACACCTTC. It codes for CASSISNYGYTF.

In its sample, this clonotype was seen once. CDR3 nucleotides: TGTGCCAGCAGTTTTTGGGGACTTGGCGCCACTGAAGCTTTCTTT. Amino acid sequence: CASSFWGLGATEAFF. V and J are TRBV12-3 or TRBV12-4 and TRBJ1-1, with D perhaps matching TRBD1 (5 bases). The V and J ends lost 3 bases and 4 bases respectively, with 15 bases between them. This CDR3 contains 15 residues.

A few counts support this clonotype. The chain joins TRBV20-1 to TRBJ1-1; 8 positions match TRBD1. This CDR3 spans 12 amino acids. Trimming cost V 6 bases and J 6 bases; bases outside gene matches: 6. From germline, CDR1 is DFQATT and CDR2 SNEGSKA (reference sequence). The CDR3 DNA follows: TGCAGTGCACCGGACAGGGTTTCTGAAGCTTTCTTT. It yields the protein CSAPDRVSEAFF.

The chain uses TRBV3-1 and TRBJ2-7, with TRBD2 identical over 8 bases. J lost 5 bases, V lost 6 bases, and 9 bases had no gene match. CDR1 and CDR2 from the germline V gene are LGHDT and YNNKEL (reference sequence). CDR3 length equals 14 residues. The CDR3, as DNA: TGTGCCAGCAGTGGCGGGGGGATTCGGGACGAGCAGTACTTC. As protein: CASSGGGIRDEQYF.

In this sample, this clonotype turned up many times. The chain recombines TRBV29-1 with TRBJ1-2, with TRBD1 as a possible D gene (6 bases). From germline, CDR1 is SQVTM and CDR2 ANQGSEA. V lost 7 bases, J lost 8 bases, and 11 bases lay in between. The CDR3 is 10 residues long. The CDR3: CSARGGGYTF. Written as DNA, the CDR3 is TGCAGCGCCCGTGGGGGCGGCTACACCTTC.

This clonotype has ten or more counts. V and J are TRBV29-1 and TRBJ2-7; tentatively, D is TRBD2 (5 bases). Germline lookup yields CDR1 SQVTM and CDR2 ANQGSEA. The CDR3 is 12 residues long. V lost 4 bases, J lost 2 bases, and 9 bases lay in between. CDR3 loop: CSVVLGTYEQYF. CDR3 in DNA: TGCAGCGTTGTACTCGGGACCTACGAGCAGTACTTC.

This sequence joins TRBV2 and TRBJ1-5; no clear D. In germline, CDR1 is SNHLY, CDR2 FYNNEI. The V end was cut by 7 bases, the J end by 2 bases, with 12 bases between. The CDR3 spans 14 residues. The CDR3 reads CASNSDGGNQPQHF. In DNA form, the CDR3 reads TGTGCCAGCAACTCGGATGGGGGCAATCAGCCCCAGCATTTT.

This CDR3 reads CAWSKGQGASTEAFF. CDR3 nucleotides: TGTGCCTGGAGCAAGGGACAGGGGGCTTCCACTGAAGCTTTCTTT. The gene calls are TRBV30 and TRBJ1-1, with 12 bases matching TRBD1. CDR3 length equals 15 residues. The V segment lost 3 bases and the J segment 4 bases; nucleotides outside the gene matches: 6. Germline V gene data show CDR1 as GTSNPN and CDR2 as SVGIG (reference sequence).

On this clonotype: At one end the junction does not follow the germline gene, possibly because of a read error. Written as DNA, the CDR3 is TGTGCCAGCAGCCAAGAACCGAGCCCTAGCACAGATACGCAGTATTTT. Its protein product is CASSQEPSPSTDTQYF. This chain links TRBV4-1 with TRBJ2-3; no reliable D call. The CDR3 totals 16 residues. Germline CDR1 reads MGHRA; CDR2 reads YSYEKL.

This clonotype was counted a few times. This chain uses TRBV20-1 with TRBJ2-5; D remains unclear. Trimming stripped 3 bases from V and 3 bases from J, with 11 bases between. Germline CDR1 and CDR2: DFQATT and SNEGSKA (reference sequence). The CDR3 has 13 amino acids. CDR3 in amino acids: CSASWVAKETQYF. The DNA for the CDR3 is TGCAGTGCTAGCTGGGTTGCCAAAGAGACCCAGTACTTC.